This TCR beta chain was captured by sequencing in a study of molecular identifiers for immune sequencing clone quantification (dated by TCRdb to about 2018). Notes on the research overall: In a replicate experiment, RNA from around 20,000 or 100,000 naive CD8 T cells was split into five aliquots, four of which were sequenced. CD8 T cells were used in a methods study to benchmark molecular-identifier clustering-based TCR repertoire sequencing (MIDCIRS) and TCR RNA copy counting.

Overall study results and their limits: The naive libraries included spiked-in Jurkat TCR RNA (about nine copies' worth), and this RNA is not part of the donor repertoire. A single cell's worth of spiked-in Jurkat TCR RNA was reported detectable even among one million naive CD8 T cells. In CMV-specific effector cells, clones with more than 20 RNA copies contained over 99% of molecules, whereas in naive cells such clones contained under 1% of molecules. Highly expanded clone sizes could be underestimated if identical TCR molecules share a barcode. Modeling estimated around 3.2 recovered TCR RNA copies per cell, compared with roughly 10 by digital PCR, which implies around 30% capture efficiency. Without barcode sub-clustering, chimeric consensus sequences inflated TCR diversity; chimeras reached as high as 47%.

Of note for this clonotype: The clone's antigen remains unknown. Being one base from a much bigger clone, this may be a read error.

The method was PCR. The run used an Illumina HiSeq 4000. Preparation of bulk TCR libraries followed a previously described approach, with the TCR primers listed in Table S5. Purification of total RNA was performed with the Qiagen AllPrep DNA/RNA kit. Before analysis, reads from multiple sequencing runs of one library were combined. Concerning the study's data processing: Reads were retained only if the reads had an exact TCR constant sequence, and the retained reads were trimmed to 150 nt and grouped according to their 12-nt molecular barcodes. Reads in each barcode group were sub-clustered using a 15% Levenshtein threshold, and a quality-weighted consensus sequence was built for each RNA molecule. Non-functional sequences were removed, as were lower-count sequences one edit away from another. Based on a fit of two negative binomial distributions, barcode sub-clusters having less than 20% of the maximum read count were discarded. Clones were called with MiXCR by TCRdb after fastp trimmed the public reads at Q25, and only in-frame beta chains were retained. A single entry per CDR3 protein holds the most common genes and DNA from its merged rows. Here the V and J calls rest on TCRdb's processing, not on the authors' analysis. A total of 250,000 to 400,000 distinct CDR3 sequences appear in this sample, roughly a fifth of them only once. 0.7% to 0.9% of the sample is in the top ten clones.

V is clipped by 3 bases and J by 8 bases, and the sequence between their germline boundaries is 17 bases long. The germline V gene yields MGHRA for CDR1 and YSYEKL for CDR2. CDR3 length: 16 amino acids, cysteine to phenylalanine. Here the CDR3 DNA is all that survives: 48 bases in frame from base 1. Libraries of naive CD8 T cells were built from approximately 20,000 to 1,000,000 sorted cells, with 10%, 30% or 50% of the purified RNA used. Naive CD8 T cells were FACS-sorted as CD8+CD4-CCR7+CD45RA+ on a BD FACSAria II into RLT Plus buffer. Detection sensitivity was tested by spiking Jurkat RNA equal to around 11 TCR copies' worth into samples containing roughly 17,000-1,100,000 naive CD8 T cells. CD8 T cells were enriched with RosetteSep CD8+ T Cell Enrichment Cocktail and Ficoll-Paque, followed by ACK red cell lysis.

The receptor comes from a human donor in good health. Some libraries in this study had Jurkat cell RNA spiked in. Recombination connected TRBV4-1 to TRBJ1-6; the D region possibly corresponds to TRBD1 (6 bases align). Sequenced sample: naive CD8+ T cells from blood, with Jurkat cell RNA spiked in. This specimen's cell subset or site label, per the study, means: FACS-sorted CD8+CD4-CCR7+CD45RA+ naive T cells. This receptor carries the CDR3 CASSHPDGGLHSPLHF. The nucleotide sequence is TGCGCCAGCAGCCACCCGGACGGGGGGCTTCATTCACCCCTCCACTTT.